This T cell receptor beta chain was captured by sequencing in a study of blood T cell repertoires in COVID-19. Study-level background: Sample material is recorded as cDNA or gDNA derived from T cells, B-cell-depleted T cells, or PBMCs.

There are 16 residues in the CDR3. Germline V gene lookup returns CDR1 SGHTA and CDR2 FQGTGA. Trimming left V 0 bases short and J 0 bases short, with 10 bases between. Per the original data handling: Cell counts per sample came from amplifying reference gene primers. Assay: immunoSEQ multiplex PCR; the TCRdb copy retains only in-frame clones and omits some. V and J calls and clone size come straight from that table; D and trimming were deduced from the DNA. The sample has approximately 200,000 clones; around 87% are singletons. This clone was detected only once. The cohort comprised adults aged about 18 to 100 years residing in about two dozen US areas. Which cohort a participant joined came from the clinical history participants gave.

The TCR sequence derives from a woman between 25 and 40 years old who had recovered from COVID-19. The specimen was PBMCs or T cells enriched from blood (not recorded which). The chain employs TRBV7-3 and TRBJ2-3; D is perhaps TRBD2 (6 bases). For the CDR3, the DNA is TGTGCCAGCAGCTTAACCCCCGGGAGCAGCACAGATACGCAGTATTTT. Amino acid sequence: CASSLTPGSSTDTQYF. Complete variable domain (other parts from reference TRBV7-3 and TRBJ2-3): GAGVSQTPSNKVTEKGKYVELRCDPISGHTALYWYRQSLGQGPEFLIYFQGTGAADDSGLPNDRFFAVRPEGSVSTLKIQRTERGDSAVYLCASSLTPGSSTDTQYFGPGTRLTVL.